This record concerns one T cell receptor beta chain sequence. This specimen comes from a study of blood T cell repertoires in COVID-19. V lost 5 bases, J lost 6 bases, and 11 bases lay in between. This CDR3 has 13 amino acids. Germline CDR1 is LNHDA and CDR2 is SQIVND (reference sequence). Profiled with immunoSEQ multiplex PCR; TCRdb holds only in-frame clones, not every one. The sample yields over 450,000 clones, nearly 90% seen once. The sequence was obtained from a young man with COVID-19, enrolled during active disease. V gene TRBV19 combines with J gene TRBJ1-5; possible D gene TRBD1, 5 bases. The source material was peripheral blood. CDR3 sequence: CASSPLGGQPQHF. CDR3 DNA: TGTGCCAGTAGTCCCCTGGGGGGTCAGCCCCAGCATTTT.